These 10 T cell receptor beta chains were all obtained from the same sample, sequenced in a study of blood T cell repertoires in COVID-19 (TCRdb year 2020). Libraries were constructed by the immunoSEQ multiplex PCR assay. TCRdb holds this immuneACCESS table with in-frame rearrangements only. Some clones are missing; in checked studies, unresolved V genes explain under half, and the rest has no known cause. Here the sample has about 200,000 clones; approximately 81% occur a single time. The ten largest clones take up 8.9% of the sample. Sequenced sample: PBMCs or T cells enriched from blood (not recorded which). These receptors all come from a woman aged 45-65 years with acute COVID-19.

The rearrangement links TRBV5-1 to TRBJ2-7; 7 bases are a match to TRBD1. V shed 3 bases and J 1 base; nucleotides not matched to a gene: 4. The CDR3 length is 14 residues. CDR1 and CDR2 (germline): SGHRS, YFSETQ. CDR3: CASSWDSGSYEQYF. The CDR3 DNA is TGCGCCAGCAGCTGGGACAGCGGTTCCTACGAGCAGTACTTC.

The genes are TRBV7-2 and TRBJ1-1; 11 nucleotides agree with TRBD1. Trimming cost V 4 bases and J 0 bases; bases outside gene matches: 7. From germline, CDR1 is SGHTA and CDR2 FQGNSA. The CDR3 sequence is 17 residues long. The CDR3 spells CASSSRDRGIMNTEAFF. The CDR3 DNA reads TGTGCCAGCAGCTCCCGGGACAGGGGGATAATGAACACTGAAGCTTTCTTT.

DNA of the CDR3: TGTGCCAGCAGCCACTTTGACAGGATCACCTATGGCTACACCTTC. It codes for CASSHFDRITYGYTF. V usage is TRBV3-1 (or the pseudogene TRBV3-2) and J usage is TRBJ1-2, with a weak D call TRBD1 (6 bases). Looked up from germline, CDR1 is LGHDT and CDR2 is YNNKEL (reference sequence). The CDR3 loop spans 15 amino acids. The V end was cut by 3 bases, the J end by 4 bases, with 15 bases between.

This chain connects TRBV28 to TRBJ2-1; 10 bases line up with TRBD2. The CDR3 has 17 amino acids. The ends lost 6 bases at V and 4 bases at J; junction bases unmatched: 12. Germline loops: CDR1 MDHEN, CDR2 SYDVKM. The CDR3 DNA reads TGTGCCAGCAGCCCTCCATCTAGCGGGAGCGTTTACAATGAGCAGTTCTTC. Its protein is CASSPPSSGSVYNEQFF. The full variable domain, its missing parts supplied by reference TRBV28 and TRBJ2-1, is DVKVTQSSRYLVKRTGEKVFLECVQDMDHENMFWYRQDPGLGLRLIYFSYDVKMKEKGDIPEGYSVSREKKERFSLILESASTNQTSMYLCASSPPSSGSVYNEQFFGPGTRLTVL.

The rearrangement uses TRBV28 and TRBJ2-7; 9 positions agree with TRBD1. The CDR3 sequence is 14 residues long. With 3 bases clipped from V and 3 bases from J, the junction kept 3 bases outside the gene matches. Germline V gene lookup returns CDR1 MDHEN and CDR2 SYDVKM. The CDR3 DNA sequence: TGTGCCAGCAGTTTGAGGACAGGGGACTACGAGCAGTACTTC. Encoded protein: CASSLRTGDYEQYF.

This clone has a handful of counts. In DNA, the CDR3 is TGTGCCATCAGGGGACAGGGGGATTCACCCCTCCACTTT. The encoded protein is CAIRGQGDSPLHF. This sequence joins TRBV10-3 and TRBJ1-6; 11 positions agree with TRBD1. Per the germline V gene, CDR1 is ENHRY and CDR2 is SYGVKD. The trim removed 6 bases at V and 8 bases at J, leaving 0 bases unmatched. The CDR3 length is 13 residues.

The gene calls are TRBV24-1 and TRBJ2-1; 7 bases are shared with TRBD2. The CDR3 has 15 amino acids. V trimming: 6 bases; J trimming: 9 bases; junction bases outside the gene matches: 13. Germline CDR1 is KGHDR and CDR2 is SFDVKD. The CDR3 is CATSNIGGSSGEQFF. The CDR3 nucleotides are TGTGCCACCAGTAATATTGGCGGGAGTTCTGGTGAGCAGTTCTTC.

The chain has TRBV2 and TRBJ2-5, with TRBD1 matching 9 bases. CDR3 length equals 12 residues. CDR1 is SNHLY and CDR2 is FYNNEI in the germline V gene. J lost 4 bases, V lost 7 bases, and 1 base had no gene match. Here the CDR3 reads CASKGQGETQYF. In nucleotides, the CDR3 is TGTGCCAGCAAGGGACAGGGAGAGACCCAGTACTTC.

In this sample, this clone turned up a few times. The chain links TRBV30 to TRBJ2-5, with 10 positions matching TRBD2. The CDR3 is 15 residues long. V lost 4 bases to trimming and J lost 5 bases; unmatched junction nucleotides: 10. The germline CDR1 and CDR2 sequences are GTSNPN and SVGIG (reference sequence). CDR3 sequence (DNA): TGTGCCTGGACCCGCCTAGCGGGAGTTGTTGAGACCCAGTACTTC. Translated, it gives CAWTRLAGVVETQYF. Using reference TRBV30 and TRBJ2-5 for the parts outside the CDR3, the full variable domain is SQTIHQWPATLVQPVGSPLSLECTVEGTSNPNLYWYRQAAGRGLQLLFYSVGIGQISSEVPQNLSASRPQDRQFILSSKKLLLSDSGFYLCAWTRLAGVVETQYFGPGTRLLVL.

DNA for the CDR3: TGTGCCAGCACCCTATGGGACACCAGGTACTACAATGAGCAGTTCTTC. It is translated as CASTLWDTRYYNEQFF. The V gene is TRBV28, the J gene TRBJ2-1; tentatively, D is TRBD1 (6 bases). The V end lost 7 bases, the J end lost 3 bases, and 19 bases lay between the germline ends. Per germline, CDR1 MDHEN and CDR2 SYDVKM. This CDR3 has 16 residues. Variable domain in full (rest from reference TRBV28 and TRBJ2-1): DVKVTQSSRYLVKRTGEKVFLECVQDMDHENMFWYRQDPGLGLRLIYFSYDVKMKEKGDIPEGYSVSREKKERFSLILESASTNQTSMYLCASTLWDTRYYNEQFFGPGTRLTVL.